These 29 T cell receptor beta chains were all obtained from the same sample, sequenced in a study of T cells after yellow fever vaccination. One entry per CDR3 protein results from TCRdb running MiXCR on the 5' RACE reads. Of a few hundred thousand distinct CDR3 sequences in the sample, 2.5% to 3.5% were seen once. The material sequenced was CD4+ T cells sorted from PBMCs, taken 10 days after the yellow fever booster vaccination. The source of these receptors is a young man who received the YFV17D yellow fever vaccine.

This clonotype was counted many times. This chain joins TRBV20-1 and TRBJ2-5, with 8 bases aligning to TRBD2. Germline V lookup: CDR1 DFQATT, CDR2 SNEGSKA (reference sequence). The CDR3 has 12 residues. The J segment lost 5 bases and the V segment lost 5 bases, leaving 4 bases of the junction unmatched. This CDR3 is CSAGTRRETQYF. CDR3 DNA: TGCAGTGCTGGGACTAGACGGGAGACCCAGTACTTC.

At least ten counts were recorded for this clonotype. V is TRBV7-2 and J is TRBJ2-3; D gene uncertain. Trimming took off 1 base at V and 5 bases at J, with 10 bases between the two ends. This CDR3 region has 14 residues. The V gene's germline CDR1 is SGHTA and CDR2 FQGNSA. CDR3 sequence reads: CASSLVGGEDTQYF. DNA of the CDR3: TGTGCCAGCAGCTTAGTTGGTGGCGAAGATACGCAGTATTTT.

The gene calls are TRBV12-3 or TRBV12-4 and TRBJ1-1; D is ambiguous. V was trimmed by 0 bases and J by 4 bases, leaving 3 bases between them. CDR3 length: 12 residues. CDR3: CASSLALTEAFF. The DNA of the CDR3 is TGTGCCAGCAGTTTAGCGCTCACTGAAGCTTTCTTT.

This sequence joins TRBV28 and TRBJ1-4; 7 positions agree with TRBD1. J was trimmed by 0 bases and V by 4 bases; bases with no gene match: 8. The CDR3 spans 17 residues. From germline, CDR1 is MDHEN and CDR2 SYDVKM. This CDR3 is CASSSGTVVATNEKLFF. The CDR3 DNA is TGTGCCAGCAGTTCCGGGACAGTAGTTGCAACTAATGAAAAACTGTTTTTT.

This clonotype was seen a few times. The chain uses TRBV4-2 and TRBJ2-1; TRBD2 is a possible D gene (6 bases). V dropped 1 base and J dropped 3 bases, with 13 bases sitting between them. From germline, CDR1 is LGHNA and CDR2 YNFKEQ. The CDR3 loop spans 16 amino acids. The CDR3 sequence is CASSQGAGIYYNEQFF. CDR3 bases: TGTGCCAGCAGCCAAGGGGCGGGGATCTACTACAATGAGCAGTTCTTC.

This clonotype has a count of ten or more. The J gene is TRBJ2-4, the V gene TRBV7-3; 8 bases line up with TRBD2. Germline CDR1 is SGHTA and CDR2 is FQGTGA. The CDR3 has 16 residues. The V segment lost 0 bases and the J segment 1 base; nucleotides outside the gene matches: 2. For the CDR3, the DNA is TGTGCCAGCAGCTTAACAAGCGGGGGTGCCAAAAACATTCAGTACTTC. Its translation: CASSLTSGGAKNIQYF. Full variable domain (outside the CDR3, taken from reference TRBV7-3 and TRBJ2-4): GAGVSQTPSNKVTEKGKYVELRCDPISGHTALYWYRQSLGQGPEFLIYFQGTGAADDSGLPNDRFFAVRPEGSVSTLKIQRTERGDSAVYLCASSLTSGGAKNIQYFGAGTRLSVL.

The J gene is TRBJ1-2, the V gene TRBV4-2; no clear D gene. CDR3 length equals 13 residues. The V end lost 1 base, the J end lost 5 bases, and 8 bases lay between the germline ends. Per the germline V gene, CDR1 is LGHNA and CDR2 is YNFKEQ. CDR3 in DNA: TGTGCCAGCAGCCAAGGGTCAGTATATGGCTACACCTTC. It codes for CASSQGSVYGYTF.

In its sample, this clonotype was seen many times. CDR3 nucleotides: TGTGCCAGTATGGAGGGGAGGAACACTGAAGCTTTCTTT. It is translated as CASMEGRNTEAFF. The chain is built from TRBV10-3 and TRBJ1-1, with D perhaps matching TRBD1 (5 bases). The CDR3 extends over 13 amino acids. Germline CDR1 is ENHRY and CDR2 is SYGVKD. V lost 10 bases and J lost 1, with 13 bases in between.

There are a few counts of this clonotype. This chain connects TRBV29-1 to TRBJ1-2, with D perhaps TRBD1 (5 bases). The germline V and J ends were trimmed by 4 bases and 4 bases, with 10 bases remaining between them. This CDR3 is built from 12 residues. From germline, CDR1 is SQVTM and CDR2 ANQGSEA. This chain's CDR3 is CSVAAQGYGYTF. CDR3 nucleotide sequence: TGCAGCGTTGCTGCCCAGGGCTATGGCTACACCTTC.

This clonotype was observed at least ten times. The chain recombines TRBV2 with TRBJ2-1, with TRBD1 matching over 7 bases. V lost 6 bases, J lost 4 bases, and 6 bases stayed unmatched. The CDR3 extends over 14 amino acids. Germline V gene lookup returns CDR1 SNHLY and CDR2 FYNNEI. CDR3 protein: CASRPRQGYNEQFF. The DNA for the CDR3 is TGTGCCAGCAGACCTCGACAGGGATACAATGAGCAGTTCTTC.

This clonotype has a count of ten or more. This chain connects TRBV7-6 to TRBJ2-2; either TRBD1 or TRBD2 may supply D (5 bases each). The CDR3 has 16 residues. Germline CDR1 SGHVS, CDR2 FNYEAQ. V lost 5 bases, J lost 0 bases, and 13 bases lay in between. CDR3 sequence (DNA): TGTGCCAGCAGCCCAGGGTCGGGGACGAACACCGGGGAGCTGTTTTTT. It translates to CASSPGSGTNTGELFF.

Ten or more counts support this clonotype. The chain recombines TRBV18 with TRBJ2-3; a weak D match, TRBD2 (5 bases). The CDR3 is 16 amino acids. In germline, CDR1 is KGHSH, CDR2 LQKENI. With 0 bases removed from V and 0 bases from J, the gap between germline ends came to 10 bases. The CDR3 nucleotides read TGTGCCAGCTCACCACCAGTAGCGACTAGCACAGATACGCAGTATTTT. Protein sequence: CASSPPVATSTDTQYF.

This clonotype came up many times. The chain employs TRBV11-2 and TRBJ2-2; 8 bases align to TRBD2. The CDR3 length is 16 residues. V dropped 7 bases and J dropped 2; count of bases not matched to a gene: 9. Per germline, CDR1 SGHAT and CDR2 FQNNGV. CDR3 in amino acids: CASTRLTSGNTGELFF. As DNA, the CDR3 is TGTGCCAGCACCCGACTCACTAGCGGTAACACCGGGGAGCTGTTTTTT. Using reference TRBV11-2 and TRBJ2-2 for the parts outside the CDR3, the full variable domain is EAGVAQSPRYKIIEKRQSVAFWCNPISGHATLYWYQQILGQGPKLLIQFQNNGVVDDSQLPKDRFSAERLKGVDSTLKIQPAKLEDSAVYLCASTRLTSGNTGELFFGEGSRLTVL.

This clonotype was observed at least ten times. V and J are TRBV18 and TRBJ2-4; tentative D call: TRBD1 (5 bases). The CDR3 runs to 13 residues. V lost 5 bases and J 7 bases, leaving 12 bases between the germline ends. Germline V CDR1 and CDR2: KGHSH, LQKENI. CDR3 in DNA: TGTGCCAGCTCAGCAGACAGAGCGAACATTCAGTACTTC. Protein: CASSADRANIQYF. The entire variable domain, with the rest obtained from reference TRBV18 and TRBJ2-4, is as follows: NAGVMQNPRHLVRRRGQEARLRCSPMKGHSHVYWYRQLPEEGLKFMVYLQKENIIDESGMPKERFSAEFPKEGPSILRIQQVVRGDSAAYFCASSADRANIQYFGAGTRLSVL.

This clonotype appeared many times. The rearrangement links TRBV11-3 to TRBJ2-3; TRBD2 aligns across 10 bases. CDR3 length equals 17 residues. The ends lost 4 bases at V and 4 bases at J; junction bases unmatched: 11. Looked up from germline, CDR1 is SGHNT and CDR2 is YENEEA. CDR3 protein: CASSSPLAGGKSDTQYF. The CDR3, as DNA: TGTGCCAGCAGCTCGCCCTTAGCGGGGGGCAAATCAGATACGCAGTATTTT.

The CDR3 bases are TGTGCCAGCAGTTTAGGACAGGGTTCCTATAATTCACCCCTCCACTTT. Translation: CASSLGQGSYNSPLHF. J is TRBJ1-6 and V is TRBV12-3 or TRBV12-4, with 7 nucleotides matching TRBD1. V was pared by 1 base and J by 1 base, with 1 base of the junction left unmatched. The CDR3 loop spans 16 amino acids.

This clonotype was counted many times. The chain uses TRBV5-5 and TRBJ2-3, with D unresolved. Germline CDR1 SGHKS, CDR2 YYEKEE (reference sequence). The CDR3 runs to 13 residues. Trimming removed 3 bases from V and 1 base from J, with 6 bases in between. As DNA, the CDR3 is TGTGCCAGCAGCTCGGCAGGCACAGATACGCAGTATTTT. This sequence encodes CASSSAGTDTQYF.

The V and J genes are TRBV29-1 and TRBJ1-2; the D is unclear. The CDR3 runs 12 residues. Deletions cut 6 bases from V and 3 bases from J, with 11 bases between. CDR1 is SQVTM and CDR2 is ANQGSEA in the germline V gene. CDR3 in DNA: TGCAGCGTCCGCAAGAATGACTATGGCTACACCTTC. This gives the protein CSVRKNDYGYTF.

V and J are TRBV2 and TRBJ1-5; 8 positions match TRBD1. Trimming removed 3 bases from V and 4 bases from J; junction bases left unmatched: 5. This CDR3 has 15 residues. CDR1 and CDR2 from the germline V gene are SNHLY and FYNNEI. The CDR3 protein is CASSDRNRGNQPQHF. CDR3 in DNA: TGTGCCAGCAGTGACAGGAACAGGGGGAATCAGCCCCAGCATTTT.

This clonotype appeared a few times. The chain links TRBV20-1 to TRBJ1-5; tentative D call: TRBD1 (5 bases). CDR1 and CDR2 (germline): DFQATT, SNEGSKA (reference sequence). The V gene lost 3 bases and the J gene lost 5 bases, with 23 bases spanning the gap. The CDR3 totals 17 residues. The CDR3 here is CSASFPEGRLGDQPQHF. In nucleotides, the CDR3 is TGCAGTGCTAGTTTCCCCGAGGGACGCCTGGGGGATCAGCCCCAGCATTTT.

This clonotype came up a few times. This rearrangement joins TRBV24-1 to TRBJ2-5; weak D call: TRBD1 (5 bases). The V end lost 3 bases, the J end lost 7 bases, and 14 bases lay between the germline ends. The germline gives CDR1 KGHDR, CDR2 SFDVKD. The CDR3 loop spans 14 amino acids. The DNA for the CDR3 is TGTGCCACCAGTGATCCCGGCACAGGTACGACCCAGTACTTC. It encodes CATSDPGTGTTQYF.

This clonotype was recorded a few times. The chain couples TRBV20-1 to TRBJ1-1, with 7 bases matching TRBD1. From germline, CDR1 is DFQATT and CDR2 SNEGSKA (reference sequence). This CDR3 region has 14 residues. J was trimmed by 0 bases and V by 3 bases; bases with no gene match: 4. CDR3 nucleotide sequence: TGCAGTGCTAGGGGGGACAGCATGAACACTGAAGCTTTCTTT. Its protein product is CSARGDSMNTEAFF.

The CDR3 spells CASSRTGGHEQYV. The DNA of the CDR3 is TGTGCCAGCAGTCGTACAGGGGGGCACGAGCAGTACGTC. V usage is TRBV28 and J usage is TRBJ2-7; 8 nucleotides match TRBD1. This CDR3 is 13 amino acids long. Germline values: CDR1 MDHEN, CDR2 SYDVKM. J was trimmed by 5 bases and V by 5 bases; bases with no gene match: 5.

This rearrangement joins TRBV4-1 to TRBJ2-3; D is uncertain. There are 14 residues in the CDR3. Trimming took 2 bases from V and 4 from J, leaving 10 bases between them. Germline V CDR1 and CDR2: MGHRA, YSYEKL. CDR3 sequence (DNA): TGCGCCAGCAGCCAATCCTTCCTACCAGATACGCAGTATTTT. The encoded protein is CASSQSFLPDTQYF.

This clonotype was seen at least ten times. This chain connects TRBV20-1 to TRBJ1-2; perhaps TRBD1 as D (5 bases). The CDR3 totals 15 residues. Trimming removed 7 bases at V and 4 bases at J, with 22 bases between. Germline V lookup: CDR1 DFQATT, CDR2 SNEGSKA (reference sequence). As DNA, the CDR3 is TGCAGTGTTAGGAGGGGCAGCGAGGTTTCCTATGGCTACACCTTC. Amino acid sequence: CSVRRGSEVSYGYTF.

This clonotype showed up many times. CDR3 nucleotide sequence: TGCGCCAGCAGTAGGCCTAGCGGATCCACAGATACGCAGTATTTT. Translating gives CASSRPSGSTDTQYF. The V call is TRBV10-2, the J call TRBJ2-3; 7 bases match TRBD2. CDR1 and CDR2 from the germline V gene are WSHSY and SAAADI. V was pared by 5 bases and J by 2 bases, with 7 bases of the junction left unmatched. This CDR3 comprises 15 residues.

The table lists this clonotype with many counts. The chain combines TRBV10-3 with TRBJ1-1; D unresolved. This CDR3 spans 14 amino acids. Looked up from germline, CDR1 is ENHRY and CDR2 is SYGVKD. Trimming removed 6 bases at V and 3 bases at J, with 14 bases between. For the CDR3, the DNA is TGTGCCATCAGACGTGACGACCTCTACACTGAAGCTTTCTTT. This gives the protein CAIRRDDLYTEAFF.

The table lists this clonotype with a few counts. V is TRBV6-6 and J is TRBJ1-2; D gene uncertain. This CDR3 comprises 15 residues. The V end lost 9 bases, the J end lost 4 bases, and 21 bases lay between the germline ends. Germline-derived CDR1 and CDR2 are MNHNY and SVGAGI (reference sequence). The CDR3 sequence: CASESGGRSVYGYTF. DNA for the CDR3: TGTGCCAGTGAGTCGGGAGGCAGGTCGGTCTATGGCTACACCTTC.

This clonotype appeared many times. The CDR3: CASSTGSSNTGELFF. The CDR3 region has the DNA TGTGCCAGCAGCACCGGGAGTTCGAACACCGGGGAGCTGTTTTTT. The rearrangement links TRBV7-3 to TRBJ2-2, with D maybe TRBD2 (6 bases). Germline V lookup: CDR1 SGHTA, CDR2 FQGTGA. V was pared by 5 bases and J by 0 bases, with 10 bases between. This CDR3 contains 15 residues.